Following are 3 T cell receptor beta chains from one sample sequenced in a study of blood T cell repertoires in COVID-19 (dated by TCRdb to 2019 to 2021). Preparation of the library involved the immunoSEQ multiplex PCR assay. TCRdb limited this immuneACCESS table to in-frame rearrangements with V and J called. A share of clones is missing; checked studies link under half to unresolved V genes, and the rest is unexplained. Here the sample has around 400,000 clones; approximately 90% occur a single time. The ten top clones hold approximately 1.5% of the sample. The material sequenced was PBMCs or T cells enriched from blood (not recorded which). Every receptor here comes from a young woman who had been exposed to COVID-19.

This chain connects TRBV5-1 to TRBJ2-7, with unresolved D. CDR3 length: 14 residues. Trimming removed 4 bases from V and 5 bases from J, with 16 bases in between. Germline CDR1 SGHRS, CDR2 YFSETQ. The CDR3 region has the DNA TGCGCCAGCAGCCCGGAGCCGCTACGGGACGAGCAGTACTTC. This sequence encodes CASSPEPLRDEQYF. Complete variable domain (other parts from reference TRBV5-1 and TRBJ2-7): KAGVTQTPRYLIKTRGQQVTLSCSPISGHRSVSWYQQTPGQGLQFLFEYFSETQRNKGNFPGRFSGRQFSNSRSEMNVSTLELGDSALYLCASSPEPLRDEQYFGPGTRLTVT.

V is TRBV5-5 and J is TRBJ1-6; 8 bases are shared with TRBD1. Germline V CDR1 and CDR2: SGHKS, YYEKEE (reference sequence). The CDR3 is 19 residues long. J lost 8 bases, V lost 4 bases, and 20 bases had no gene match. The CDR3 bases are TGTGCCAGCAGCACAGCCCCGCCGGGACAGGTCTTTAACGATTCACCCCTCCACTTT. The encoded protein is CASSTAPPGQVFNDSPLHF.

CDR3 in amino acids: CASSLEQGDQPQHF. Written as DNA, the CDR3 is TGTGCCAGCAGCTTAGAACAGGGGGATCAGCCCCAGCATTTT. This sequence joins TRBV5-8 and TRBJ1-5, with 8 bases identical to TRBD1. Trimming cost V 2 bases and J 5 bases; bases outside gene matches: 3. The CDR3 totals 14 residues. CDR1 is SGHTS, CDR2 YDEGEE, per germline.